This T cell receptor beta chain was captured in a study of blood T cell repertoires in COVID-19. Study at large: Italy, Spain and the United States were the sources of the convalescent and acute COVID-19 samples. Sources were T cells, B-cell-depleted T cells, or PBMCs; the material itself was cDNA or gDNA.

In the original analysis: The authors estimated nucleated cell counts from reference gene primer amplification. The data were produced by immunoSEQ multiplex PCR, yet TCRdb's version contains in-frame clones alone and is incomplete. Clonal size and the V and J genes are those of that table, whereas D and trimming came from the DNA. The data show 150,000 to 200,000 clones, more than 70% seen once. Specimen: peripheral blood. The source is a man younger than 30 with active or convalescent COVID-19.

The CDR3 DNA reads as TGTGCCAGCTCAACAGGGAACACTGAAGCTTTCTTT. Its translation: CASSTGNTEAFF. The V call is TRBV18, the J call TRBJ1-1; weak D call: TRBD1 (5 bases). The germline V and J ends were trimmed by 5 bases and 1 base, with 5 bases remaining between them. The germline V gene has CDR1 KGHSH and CDR2 LQKENI. The CDR3 runs to 12 residues.